Below, one T cell receptor (beta chain) is given with its context. Antigen: not known. Using immunoSEQ multiplex PCR, the repertoire was profiled, and TCRdb retains in-frame clones only, with some absent. The table lists about 9,600 clones, about three fifths of them singletons. This sample was taken from a study of neoadjuvant anti-PD-1 for oral cavity cancer. Findings and caveats of the study: After neoadjuvant nivolumab, PBMC T cell clonality was significantly higher in non-responders than responders.

Time point reported: after neoadjuvant nivolumab, at surgical resection. Cohort: HPV-negative, locally advanced oral cavity squamous cell carcinoma patients. CDR3 length: 14 amino acids. Trimming removed 0 bases at V and 1 base at J, with 8 bases between. Germline V gene data show CDR1 as SGHDT and CDR2 as YYEEEE. V and J are TRBV5-6 and TRBJ2-7, with D hard to call. The TCR was taken from a person between 40 and 85 years old with oral cavity squamous cell carcinoma. The sample was PBMCs, taken after nivolumab (anti-PD-1) treatment. The CDR3 loop is CASSLGPPSYEQYF. The CDR3 DNA reads TGTGCCAGCAGCTTGGGCCCCCCTTCCTACGAGCAGTACTTC. Filled out from reference TRBV5-6 and TRBJ2-7, the complete variable domain reads DAGVTQSPTHLIKTRGQQVTLRCSPKSGHDTVSWYQQALGQGPQFIFQYYEEEERQRGNFPDRFSGHQFPNYSSELNVNALLLGDSALYLCASSLGPPSYEQYFGPGTRLTVT.